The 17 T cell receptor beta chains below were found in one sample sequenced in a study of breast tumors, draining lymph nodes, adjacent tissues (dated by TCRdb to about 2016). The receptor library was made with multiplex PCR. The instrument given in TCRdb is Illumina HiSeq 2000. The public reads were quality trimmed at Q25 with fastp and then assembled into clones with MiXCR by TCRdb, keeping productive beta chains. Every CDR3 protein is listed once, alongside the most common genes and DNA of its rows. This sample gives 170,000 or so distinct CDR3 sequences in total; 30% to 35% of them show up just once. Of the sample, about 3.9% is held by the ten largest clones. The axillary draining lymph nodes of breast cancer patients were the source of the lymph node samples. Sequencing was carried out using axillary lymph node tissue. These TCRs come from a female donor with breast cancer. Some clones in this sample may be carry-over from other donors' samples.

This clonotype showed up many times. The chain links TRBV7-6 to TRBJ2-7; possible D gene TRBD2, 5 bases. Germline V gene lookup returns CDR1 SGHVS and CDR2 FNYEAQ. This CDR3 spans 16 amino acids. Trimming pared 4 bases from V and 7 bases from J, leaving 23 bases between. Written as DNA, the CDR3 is TGTGCCAGCAGCTCCTATGTAGGTCTCGGAGGAGATGAGCAGTACTTC. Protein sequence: CASSSYVGLGGDEQYF.

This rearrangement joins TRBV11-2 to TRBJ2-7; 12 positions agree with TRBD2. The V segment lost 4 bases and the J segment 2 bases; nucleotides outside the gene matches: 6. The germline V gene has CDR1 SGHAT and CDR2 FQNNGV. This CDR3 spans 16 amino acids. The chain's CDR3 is CASSSTSGRNPYEQYF. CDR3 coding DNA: TGTGCCAGCAGCTCGACTAGCGGGAGAAATCCCTACGAGCAGTACTTC.

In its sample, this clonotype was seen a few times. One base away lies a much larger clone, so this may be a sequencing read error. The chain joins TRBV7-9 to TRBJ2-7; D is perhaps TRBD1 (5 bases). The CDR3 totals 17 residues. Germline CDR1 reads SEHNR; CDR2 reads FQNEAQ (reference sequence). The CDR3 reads CASSLVRSGWFSYQQYF. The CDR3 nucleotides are TGTGCCAGCAGCTTAGTTAGGTCAGGGTGGTTCTCCTACCAGCAGTACTTC.

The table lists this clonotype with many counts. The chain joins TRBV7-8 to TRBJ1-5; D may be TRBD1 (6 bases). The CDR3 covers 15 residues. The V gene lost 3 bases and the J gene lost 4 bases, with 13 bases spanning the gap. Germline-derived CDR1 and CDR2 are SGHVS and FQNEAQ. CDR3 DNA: TGTGCCAGCAGCTTCTCGTCAAGGGGGAATCAGCCCCAGCATTTT. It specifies CASSFSSRGNQPQHF.

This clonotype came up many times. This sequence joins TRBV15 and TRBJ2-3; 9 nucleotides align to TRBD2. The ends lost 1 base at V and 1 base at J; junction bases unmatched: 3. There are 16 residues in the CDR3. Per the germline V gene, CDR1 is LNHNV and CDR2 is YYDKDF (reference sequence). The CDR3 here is CATSRGEREGTDTQYF. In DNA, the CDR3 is TGTGCCACCAGCAGAGGGGAGCGGGAGGGCACAGATACGCAGTATTTT.

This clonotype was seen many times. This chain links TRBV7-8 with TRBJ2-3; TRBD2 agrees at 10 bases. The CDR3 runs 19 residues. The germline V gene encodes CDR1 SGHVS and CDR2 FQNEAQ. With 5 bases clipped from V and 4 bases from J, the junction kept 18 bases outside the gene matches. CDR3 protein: CASSPPAGLAGVLADTQYF. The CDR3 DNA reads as TGTGCCAGCAGCCCCCCCGCTGGGCTAGCGGGAGTATTAGCAGATACGCAGTATTTT.

The CDR3 nucleotides read TGTGCCAGCAGCTTACGGGAGACCCAGCATTTT. Protein: CASSLRETQHF. The chain recombines TRBV7-9 with TRBJ1-5, with no clear D. The ends were cut back, 2 bases at V and 11 bases at J, with 7 bases in the middle. Germline V gene lookup returns CDR1 SEHNR and CDR2 FQNEAQ (reference sequence). The CDR3 loop spans 11 amino acids.

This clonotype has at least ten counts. For the CDR3, the DNA is TGCGCCAGCAGCTTGGACATGCCGGCTAACTATGGCTACACCTTC. Protein sequence: CASSLDMPANYGYTF. This chain uses TRBV5-1 with TRBJ1-2; D is unclear. There are 15 residues in the CDR3. Trimming removed 0 bases from V and 0 bases from J, with 9 bases in between. The germline V gene has CDR1 SGHRS and CDR2 YFSETQ.

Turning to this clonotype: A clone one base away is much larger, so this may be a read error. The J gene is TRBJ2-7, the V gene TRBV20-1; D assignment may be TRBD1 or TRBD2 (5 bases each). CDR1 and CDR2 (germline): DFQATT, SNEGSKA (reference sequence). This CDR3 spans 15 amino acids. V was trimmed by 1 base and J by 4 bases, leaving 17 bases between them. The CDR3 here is CSARVFVGTAYEQYF. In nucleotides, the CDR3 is TGCAGTGCTAGAGTTTTTGTAGGGACCGCTTACGAGCAGTACTTC.

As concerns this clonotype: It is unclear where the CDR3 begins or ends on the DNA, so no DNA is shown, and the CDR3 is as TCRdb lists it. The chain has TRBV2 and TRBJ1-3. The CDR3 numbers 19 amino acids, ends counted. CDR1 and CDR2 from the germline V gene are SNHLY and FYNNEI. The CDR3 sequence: CASSELAVYEQYFGNTICF.

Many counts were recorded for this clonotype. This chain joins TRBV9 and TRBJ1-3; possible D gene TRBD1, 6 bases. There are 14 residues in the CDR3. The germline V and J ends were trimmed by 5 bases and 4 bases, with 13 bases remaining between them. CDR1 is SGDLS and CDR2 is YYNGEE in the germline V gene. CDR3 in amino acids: CASRTGTAGNTIYF. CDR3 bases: TGTGCCAGCAGGACAGGTACGGCAGGAAACACCATATATTTT.

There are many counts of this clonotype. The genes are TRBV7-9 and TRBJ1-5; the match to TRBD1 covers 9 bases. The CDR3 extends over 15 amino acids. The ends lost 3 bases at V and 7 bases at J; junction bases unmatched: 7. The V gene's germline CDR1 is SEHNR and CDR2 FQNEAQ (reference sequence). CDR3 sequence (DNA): TGTGCCAGCAGCTTCGGGACAGGGTCACACCAGCCCCAGCATTTT. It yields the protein CASSFGTGSHQPQHF.

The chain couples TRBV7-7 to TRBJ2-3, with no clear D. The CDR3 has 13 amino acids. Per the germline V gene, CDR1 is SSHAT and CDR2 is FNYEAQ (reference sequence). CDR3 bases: TGTGCTAGTAGACTGCCATCCTCAGATACGCAGTATTTT. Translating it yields CASRLPSSDTQYF.

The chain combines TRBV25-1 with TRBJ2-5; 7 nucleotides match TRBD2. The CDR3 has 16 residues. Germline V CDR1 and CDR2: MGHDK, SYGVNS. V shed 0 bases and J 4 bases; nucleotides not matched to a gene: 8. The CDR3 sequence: CASSEYIVPGGETQYF. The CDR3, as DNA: TGTGCCAGCAGTGAATATATAGTCCCGGGAGGAGAGACCCAGTACTTC. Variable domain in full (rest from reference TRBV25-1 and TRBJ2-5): EADIYQTPRYLVIGTGKKITLECSQTMGHDKMYWYQQDPGMELHLIHYSYGVNSTEKGDLSSESTVSRIRTEHFPLTLESARPSHTSQYLCASSEYIVPGGETQYFGPGTRLLVL.

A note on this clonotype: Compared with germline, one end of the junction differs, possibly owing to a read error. CDR3: CASSYSMSSNYGYAF. CDR3 nucleotides: TGTGCCAGCAGTTACTCCATGTCCTCAAACTATGGCTACGCCTTC. This sequence joins TRBV6-5 and TRBJ1-2, with no clear D. Germline CDR1 MNHEY, CDR2 SVGAGI. This CDR3 is 15 amino acids long.

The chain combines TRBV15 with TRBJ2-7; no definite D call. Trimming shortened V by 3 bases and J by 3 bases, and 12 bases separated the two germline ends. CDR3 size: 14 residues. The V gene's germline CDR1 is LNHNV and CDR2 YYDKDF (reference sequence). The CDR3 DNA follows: TGTGCCACCAGCAGGGGGAACCCAAACTACGAGCAGTACTTC. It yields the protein CATSRGNPNYEQYF.

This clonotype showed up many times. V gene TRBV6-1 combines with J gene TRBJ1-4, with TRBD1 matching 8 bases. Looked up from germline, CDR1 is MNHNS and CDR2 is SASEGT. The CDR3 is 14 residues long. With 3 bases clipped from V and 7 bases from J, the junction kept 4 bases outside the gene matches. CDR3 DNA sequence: TGTGCCAGCAGTGACAGGGGGCAAGGTGAAAAACTGTTTTTT. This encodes CASSDRGQGEKLFF.